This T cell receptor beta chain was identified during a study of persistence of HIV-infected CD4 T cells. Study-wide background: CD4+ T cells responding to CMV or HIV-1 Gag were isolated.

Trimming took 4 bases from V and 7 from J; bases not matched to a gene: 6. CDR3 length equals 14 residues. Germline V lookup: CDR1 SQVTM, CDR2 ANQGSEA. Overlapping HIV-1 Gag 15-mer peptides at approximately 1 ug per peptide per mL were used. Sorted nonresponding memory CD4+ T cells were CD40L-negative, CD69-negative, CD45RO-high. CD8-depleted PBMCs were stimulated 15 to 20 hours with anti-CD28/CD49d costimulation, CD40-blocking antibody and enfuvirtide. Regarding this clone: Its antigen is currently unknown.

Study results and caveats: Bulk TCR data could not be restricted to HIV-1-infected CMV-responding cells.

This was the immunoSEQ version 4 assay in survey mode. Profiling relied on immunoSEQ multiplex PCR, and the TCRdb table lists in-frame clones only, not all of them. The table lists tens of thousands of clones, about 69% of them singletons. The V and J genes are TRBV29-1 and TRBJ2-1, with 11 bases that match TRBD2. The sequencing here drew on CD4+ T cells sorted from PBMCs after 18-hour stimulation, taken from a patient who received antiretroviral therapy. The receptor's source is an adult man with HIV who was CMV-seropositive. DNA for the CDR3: TGCAGCGTTGCTAGCGGGGGGCCCTGGAATGAGCAGTTCTTC. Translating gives CSVASGGPWNEQFF.